This is a list of T cell receptor beta chains from one sample in a study of metastatic and nonmetastatic thyroid tumors. MiXCR reprocessed the PCR reads for TCRdb. The data hold about 59,000 clones, with less than 30% observed a single time. Input material: blood. The receptors here all came from a female donor with papillary thyroid cancer or a benign thyroid nodule (not recorded which). Some clones in this sample may be carry-over from other donors' samples. Both conserved end residues are part of each CDR3. D genes are given only for firm matches. Clone size is stated in some rows and not others, as once, few, many or a class when expanded.

v_call: TRBV20-1; d_call: TRBD2; clone_size: -; j_call: TRBJ2-3; cdr3_nt: TGCAGTGCTACAACTCGCGGAGCGGGAGTTGCAGATACGCAGTATTTT; cdr3_aa: CSATTRGAGVADTQYF
v_call: TRBV20-1; d_call: TRBD2; clone_size: many; j_call: TRBJ2-3; cdr3_nt: TGCAGTCTCCAGAATTTAGCGGGAGCAACAGATACGCAGTATTTT; cdr3_aa: CSLQNLAGATDTQYF
v_call: TRBV7-7; d_call: -; clone_size: -; j_call: TRBJ1-1; cdr3_nt: TGTGCTAGCAGCCGCGCCACGAACACTGAAGCTTTCTTT; cdr3_aa: CASSRATNTEAFF
v_call: TRBV20-1; d_call: -; clone_size: -; j_call: TRBJ2-3; cdr3_nt: TGCAGTGCTAGTCCGGACACCGTAAGGCAGTATTTT; cdr3_aa: CSASPDTVRQYF
v_call: TRBV20-1; d_call: -; clone_size: -; j_call: TRBJ2-1; cdr3_nt: TGCAGTGCTAGCCCCCCCAGTTACAATGAGCAGTTCTTC; cdr3_aa: CSASPPSYNEQFF
v_call: TRBV19; d_call: -; clone_size: -; j_call: TRBJ1-2; cdr3_nt: TGTGCCAGTAGTATGGCCCAGGGAACTAACTATGGCTACACCTTC; cdr3_aa: CASSMAQGTNYGYTF
v_call: TRBV12-3/TRBV12-4; d_call: -; clone_size: few; j_call: TRBJ1-2; cdr3_nt: TGTGCCAGCAGTTCCTCTCTCGGAAGGGTGGGTTATGGCTACACCTTC; cdr3_aa: CASSSSLGRVGYGYTF
v_call: TRBV15; d_call: -; clone_size: few; j_call: TRBJ2-6; cdr3_nt: TGTGCCACCAGCAGAGCCAGCTCTGGGGCCAACGTCCTGACTTTC; cdr3_aa: CATSRASSGANVLTF
v_call: TRBV5-1; d_call: -; clone_size: -; j_call: TRBJ1-2; cdr3_nt: TGCGCCAGCAGCTTGGTGCAGGGGAAATCCCTCTATGGCTACACCTTC; cdr3_aa: CASSLVQGKSLYGYTF
v_call: TRBV6-1; d_call: TRBD1; clone_size: few; j_call: TRBJ2-1; cdr3_nt: TGTGCCAGCAGTGGCGACAGGGGCGGTCGGAATGAGCGGTTCTTC; cdr3_aa: CASSGDRGGRNERFF
v_call: TRBV12-3/TRBV12-4; d_call: -; clone_size: -; j_call: TRBJ2-2; cdr3_nt: TGTGCCAGCAGTTTAGAATATGGGGCCGGGGAGCTGTTTTTT; cdr3_aa: CASSLEYGAGELFF
v_call: TRBV28; d_call: -; clone_size: few; j_call: TRBJ1-2; cdr3_nt: TGTGCCACTGACCCGGGGGGAAACTATGGCTACACCTTC; cdr3_aa: CATDPGGNYGYTF
v_call: TRBV6-1; d_call: -; clone_size: few; j_call: TRBJ1-3; cdr3_nt: TGTGCCAGCAGTGACCCGGGACATCCTCACTCTGGAAACACCATATATTTT; cdr3_aa: CASSDPGHPHSGNTIYF
v_call: TRBV27; d_call: TRBD2; clone_size: -; j_call: TRBJ2-4; cdr3_nt: TGTGCCAGCAGTTTATCTGGACTAGCGGGAGGGCCGACAAACATTCAGTACTTC; cdr3_aa: CASSLSGLAGGPTNIQYF
v_call: TRBV14; d_call: -; clone_size: many; j_call: TRBJ1-5; cdr3_nt: TGTGCCAGCAGCCCTCAAGGGACGGGGACACTGGGGCCCCAGCATTTT; cdr3_aa: CASSPQGTGTLGPQHF
v_call: TRBV11-2; d_call: TRBD1; clone_size: few; j_call: TRBJ1-6; cdr3_nt: TGTGCCAGCAGCTATAGACAGGGTGATATTAATTCACCCCTCCACTTT; cdr3_aa: CASSYRQGDINSPLHF
v_call: TRBV30; d_call: TRBD2; clone_size: -; j_call: TRBJ2-7; cdr3_nt: TGTGCCTGGAGTGTACGTAGCGGGAGGGGGGAGCAGTACTTC; cdr3_aa: CAWSVRSGRGEQYF
v_call: TRBV11-2; d_call: TRBD2; clone_size: few; j_call: TRBJ2-1; cdr3_nt: TGTGCCAGCAGCTTAGATAGGACTAGCTATGAGCAGTTCTTC; cdr3_aa: CASSLDRTSYEQFF
v_call: TRBV30; d_call: -; clone_size: -; j_call: TRBJ2-3; cdr3_nt: TGTGCCTGGAGTGTATACAGGGACCCTGGGACGCAGTATTTT; cdr3_aa: CAWSVYRDPGTQYF
v_call: TRBV4-3; d_call: -; clone_size: -; j_call: TRBJ2-7; cdr3_nt: TGCGCCAGCAGCCAAGCGGTGGGTAACTCCTACGAGCAGTACTTC; cdr3_aa: CASSQAVGNSYEQYF
v_call: TRBV9; d_call: -; clone_size: many; j_call: TRBJ2-2; cdr3_nt: TGTGCCAGCAGCGTAGCCCGAGCCACCGGGGAGCTGTTTTTT; cdr3_aa: CASSVARATGELFF
v_call: TRBV7-9; d_call: -; clone_size: -; j_call: TRBJ1-1; cdr3_nt: TGTGCCAGCAGCAGGCCGGGGGAGGTGACTGAAGCTTTCTTT; cdr3_aa: CASSRPGEVTEAFF
v_call: TRBV12-3/TRBV12-4; d_call: -; clone_size: few; j_call: TRBJ1-6; cdr3_nt: TGTGCCAGCAGCAATCGACCCATCTGGGAGGATTCACCCCTCCACTTT; cdr3_aa: CASSNRPIWEDSPLHF
v_call: TRBV20-1; d_call: TRBD1; clone_size: -; j_call: TRBJ2-7; cdr3_nt: TGCAGTGCTAGAGATCGACCGGGACAGGGGGCCTCTGGGCAGTACTTC; cdr3_aa: CSARDRPGQGASGQYF
v_call: TRBV11-1; d_call: -; clone_size: -; j_call: TRBJ2-1; cdr3_nt: TGTGCCAGCAGCTGGAAGTTCAGGGTGTCCAATGAGCAGTTCTTC; cdr3_aa: CASSWKFRVSNEQFF
v_call: TRBV12-3/TRBV12-4; d_call: -; clone_size: few; j_call: TRBJ2-2; cdr3_nt: TGTGCCAGCACCTCGGACATAATGAACACCGGGGAGCTGTTTTTT; cdr3_aa: CASTSDIMNTGELFF
v_call: TRBV20-1; d_call: TRBD1; clone_size: -; j_call: TRBJ2-1; cdr3_nt: TGCAGTGCTGGCGACCTGGACAGGGGGCTGTCCTACAATGAGCAGTTCTTC; cdr3_aa: CSAGDLDRGLSYNEQFF
v_call: TRBV19; d_call: TRBD2; clone_size: few; j_call: TRBJ2-1; cdr3_nt: TGTGCCAGTAGTATGGGACTAGCGGGAGTACATGAGCAGTTCTTC; cdr3_aa: CASSMGLAGVHEQFF
v_call: TRBV2; d_call: TRBD1; clone_size: -; j_call: TRBJ1-2; cdr3_nt: TGTGCCAGCAGCCTGGGACAGGGGGCTAACTATGGCTACACCTTC; cdr3_aa: CASSLGQGANYGYTF
v_call: TRBV2; d_call: TRBD1; clone_size: -; j_call: TRBJ2-7; cdr3_nt: TGTGCCAGCAGGGAGACAGGGGCGGACGAGCAGTACTTC; cdr3_aa: CASRETGADEQYF
v_call: TRBV3-1; d_call: TRBD2; clone_size: -; j_call: TRBJ2-7; cdr3_nt: TGTGCCAGCAGCCAAGAAGCGGGGGACCAGTACTTC; cdr3_aa: CASSQEAGDQYF
v_call: TRBV10-3; d_call: -; clone_size: -; j_call: TRBJ2-7; cdr3_nt: TGTGCCATCAGGCGCCCGGAAGCCTACGAGCAGTACTTC; cdr3_aa: CAIRRPEAYEQYF
v_call: TRBV28; d_call: -; clone_size: -; j_call: TRBJ1-3; cdr3_nt: TGTGCCAGCAGTTTAGGGGCTTACTCTGGAAACACCATATATTTT; cdr3_aa: CASSLGAYSGNTIYF
v_call: TRBV6-1; d_call: -; clone_size: few; j_call: TRBJ1-2; cdr3_nt: TGTGCCAGCAGAACAGACGGCGCCGGGCATGGCTACACCTTC; cdr3_aa: CASRTDGAGHGYTF